The next 7 T cell receptor beta chains were all read from a single sample in a study of cytomegalovirus exposure and HLA in healthy donors. A multiplex PCR was run with 60 Vbeta primers and 13 Jbeta primers. Using immunoSEQ multiplex PCR, the repertoire was profiled, and TCRdb retains in-frame clones only, with some absent. The table lists more than 40,000 clones. Input material: PBMCs. The receptors were sampled from a man aged 40-49 years in good health and CMV-seropositive.

V is TRBV15 and J is TRBJ1-2; 8 bases line up with TRBD1. The CDR3 consists of 14 residues. V shed 0 bases, J shed 6 bases, and the junction held 3 bases outside the gene matches. CDR1 and CDR2 (germline): LNHNV, YYDKDF (reference sequence). CDR3 in amino acids: CATSRDRDRHGYTF. CDR3 sequence (DNA): TGTGCCACCAGCAGAGACCGGGACAGGCATGGCTACACCTTC.

The V gene is TRBV30, the J gene TRBJ2-2; a weak D match, TRBD2 (7 bases). Germline-derived CDR1 and CDR2 are GTSNPN and SVGIG (reference sequence). This CDR3 is built from 12 residues. The V gene lost 3 bases and the J gene lost 6 bases, with 8 bases spanning the gap. CDR3 residues: CAWRGGAGELFF. CDR3 DNA: TGTGCCTGGAGAGGGGGGGCCGGGGAGCTGTTTTTT. Filled out from reference TRBV30 and TRBJ2-2, the complete variable domain reads SQTIHQWPATLVQPVGSPLSLECTVEGTSNPNLYWYRQAAGRGLQLLFYSVGIGQISSEVPQNLSASRPQDRQFILSSKKLLLSDSGFYLCAWRGGAGELFFGEGSRLTVL.

The chain has TRBV7-3 and TRBJ2-1, with D perhaps matching TRBD2 (5 bases). V was pared by 2 bases and J by 2 bases, with 10 bases between. The germline V gene encodes CDR1 SGHTA and CDR2 FQGTGA. This CDR3 is 15 amino acids long. The CDR3 reads CASSLAGLAYNEQFF. The CDR3 DNA reads TGTGCCAGCAGCTTAGCGGGTCTCGCCTACAATGAGCAGTTCTTC.

J is TRBJ2-7 and V is TRBV28; 8 bases fit TRBD1. Looked up from germline, CDR1 is MDHEN and CDR2 is SYDVKM. The CDR3 is made up of 15 amino acids. The J segment lost 2 bases and the V segment lost 5 bases, leaving 8 bases of the junction unmatched. The DNA for the CDR3 is TGTGCCAGCAGTGGCCGGACAGGGAAAGCCTACGAGCAGTACTTC. Translating it yields CASSGRTGKAYEQYF.

The gene calls are TRBV2 and TRBJ2-5; TRBD2 aligns across 9 bases. The CDR3 consists of 15 residues. V was pared by 5 bases and J by 5 bases, with 9 bases of the junction left unmatched. Germline-derived CDR1 and CDR2 are SNHLY and FYNNEI. CDR3 sequence (DNA): TGTGCCAGCAGTCCGGGACTAGCCGGGGGTGAGACCCAGTACTTC. Translating it yields CASSPGLAGGETQYF. Supplemented by reference TRBV2 and TRBJ2-5, the full variable domain reads EPEVTQTPSHQVTQMGQEVILRCVPISNHLYFYWYRQILGQKVEFLVSFYNNEISEKSEIFDDQFSVERPDGSNFTLKIRSTKLEDSAMYFCASSPGLAGGETQYFGPGTRLLVL.

J is TRBJ1-1 and V is TRBV28; 9 positions match TRBD1. CDR3 length: 15 residues. Per the germline V gene, CDR1 is MDHEN and CDR2 is SYDVKM. The J segment lost 1 base and the V segment lost 2 bases, leaving 2 bases of the junction unmatched. The CDR3 DNA is TGTGCCAGCAGTTTACCGGGACAGGGGAACACTGAAGCTTTCTTT. It codes for CASSLPGQGNTEAFF.

V is TRBV5-8 and J is TRBJ2-1; 7 nucleotides line up with TRBD1. From germline, CDR1 is SGHTS and CDR2 YDEGEE. The CDR3 spans 16 residues. V was clipped by 2 bases and J by 4 bases; unmatched bases: 9. CDR3 in DNA: TGTGCCAGCAGCTTATTGACGGGGACAGAATACAATGAGCAGTTCTTC. Translated, it gives CASSLLTGTEYNEQFF.